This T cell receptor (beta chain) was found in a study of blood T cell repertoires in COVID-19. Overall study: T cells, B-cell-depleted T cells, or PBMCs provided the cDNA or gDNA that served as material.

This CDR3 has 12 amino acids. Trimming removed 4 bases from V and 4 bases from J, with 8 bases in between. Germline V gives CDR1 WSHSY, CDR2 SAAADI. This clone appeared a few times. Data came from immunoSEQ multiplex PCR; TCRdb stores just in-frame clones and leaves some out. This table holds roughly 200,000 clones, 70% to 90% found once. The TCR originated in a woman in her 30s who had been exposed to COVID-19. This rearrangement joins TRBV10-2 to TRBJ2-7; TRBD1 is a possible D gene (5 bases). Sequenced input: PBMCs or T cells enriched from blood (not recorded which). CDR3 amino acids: CASSGQFYEQYF. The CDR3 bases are TGCGCCAGCAGTGGACAGTTTTACGAGCAGTACTTC.